A selection of T cell receptor beta chains follows, all from one sample in a study of control samples from healthy donors and cancer patients. Sequencing used immunoSEQ multiplex PCR; TCRdb keeps in-frame clones, though not all of them. The sample holds about 98,000 clones; approximately 82% are singletons and the top ten take 2% to 2.5%. The sample comprised blood. Receptor source: a man aged 60-69 years in good health. The CDR3 runs from the conserved cysteine through the conserved F or W. D genes are given only for firm matches. Not every row has a clone size; where given, it reads once, few, many or a size class.

J gene	D gene	V gene	clone size	CDR3 DNA	CDR3 protein
TRBJ2-6	.	TRBV5-5	.	TGTGCCAGCAGTAGGTTTGGGGCCAACGTCCTGACTTTC	CASSRFGANVLTF
TRBJ1-1	.	TRBV21-1	.	TGTGCCAGCAGCAAAATAGGAATTGGACAGACCAACACTGAAGCTTTCTTT	CASSKIGIGQTNTEAFF
TRBJ2-1	.	TRBV11-1	.	TGTGCCAGCAGCCGACAGGGTGGAGGGTACAATGAGCAGTTCTTC	CASSRQGGGYNEQFF
TRBJ2-2	.	TRBV2	few	TGTGCCAGCAAGGGGCGAGGAACGAACACCGGGGAGCTGTTTTTT	CASKGRGTNTGELFF
TRBJ2-5	TRBD2	TRBV6-1	few	TGTGCCAGCAGTGAAGGGAGCGGGACCCAAGAGACCCAGTACTTC	CASSEGSGTQETQYF
TRBJ2-5	.	TRBV11-2	.	TGTGCCAGCAGCTTAGAAAGCTACCAAGAGACCCAGTACTTC	CASSLESYQETQYF
TRBJ2-3	.	TRBV27	.	TGTGCCAGCAGTGCAACGCCCGCCAGGGAATACACAGATACGCAGTATTTT	CASSATPAREYTDTQYF
TRBJ2-1	.	TRBV10-3	.	TGTGCCATCAGTGGAGAGCCTGGTGAGCAGTTCTTC	CAISGEPGEQFF
TRBJ2-1	.	TRBV6-5	.	TGTGCCAGCAGAAGCGGGACAGCAGCCTACAATGAGCAGTTCTTC	CASRSGTAAYNEQFF
TRBJ2-5	.	TRBV4-1	.	TGCGCCAGCAGCTCACGACCGGGAACCCAGTACTTC	CASSSRPGTQYF
TRBJ1-5	.	TRBV28	.	TGTGCCAGCAGTCCCGCATATAATCAGCCCCAGCATTTT	CASSPAYNQPQHF
TRBJ1-2	TRBD1	TRBV5-8	.	TGTGCCAGCAGGCGTCAGGGGGACTATGGCTACACCTTC	CASRRQGDYGYTF
TRBJ1-2	TRBD1	TRBV6-2/TRBV6-3	.	TGTGCCAGCAGTCCCGACAGGGCCCTCGGCTACACCTTC	CASSPDRALGYTF
TRBJ2-3	.	TRBV11-3	.	TGTGCCAGCAGCGTCGGAAGGGATACGCAGTATTTT	CASSVGRDTQYF
TRBJ1-2	TRBD1	TRBV19	.	TGTGCCAGTAGCCGTGAAACCGGGACAGGGGGCAGAGGCTACACCTTC	CASSRETGTGGRGYTF
TRBJ1-1	.	TRBV6-5	.	TGTGCCAGCATGGCGGGCGGGGGTAGGAACACTGAAGCTTTCTTT	CASMAGGGRNTEAFF
TRBJ1-2	.	TRBV6-5	once	TGTGCCAGCAGTTACGATGGACGGGGTAACTATGGCTACACCTTC	CASSYDGRGNYGYTF
TRBJ2-7	TRBD2	TRBV28	.	TGTGCCAGCAGTCGGCTAGCGGGAGCTTGGTACTTC	CASSRLAGAWYF
TRBJ2-1	.	TRBV5-4	.	TGTGCCAGCAGCTTGGCTCTAGGGACTGAGCAGTTCTTC	CASSLALGTEQFF
TRBJ2-5	.	TRBV7-8	.	TGTGCCAGCAGCTTAAACCAAGAGACCCAGTACTTC	CASSLNQETQYF
TRBJ2-2	.	TRBV19	.	TGTGCCAGTAGTATAGCTTGGGACCCCTCTACCAGGGAGCTGTTTTTT	CASSIAWDPSTRELFF
TRBJ2-3	.	TRBV15	.	TGTGCCACCAGCAGAGATCGTAGGGACCCCCAGTATTTT	CATSRDRRDPQYF
TRBJ1-2	TRBD1	TRBV7-9	.	TGTGCCAGGAGACAGGGGGCAGACTATGGCTACACCTTC	CARRQGADYGYTF
TRBJ2-5	.	TRBV28	.	TGTGCCAGCAGTTTATTGAGGGACCAAGAGACCCAGTACTTC	CASSLLRDQETQYF
TRBJ1-1	.	TRBV6-5	.	TGTGCCAGCAACCAGCCGGGACGGTTAGAAGCTTTCTTT	CASNQPGRLEAFF
TRBJ2-1	.	TRBV3-1/TRBV3-2	.	TGTGCCAGCAGCCAGCGGACTGGTGAGCAGTTCTTC	CASSQRTGEQFF
TRBJ1-5	TRBD1	TRBV19	.	TGTGCCAGTAGTATAGATGGGGCTTACAGGGGGAGCAATCAGCCCCAGCATTTT	CASSIDGAYRGSNQPQHF
TRBJ2-3	TRBD2	TRBV30	.	TGTGCCTGGAATAGCGGGAGCGGCACAGATACGCAGTATTTT	CAWNSGSGTDTQYF
TRBJ2-3	.	TRBV4-1	.	TGCGCCAGCAGGCCAAGATGGCAGGGGCTAGACACAGATACGCAGTATTTT	CASRPRWQGLDTDTQYF
TRBJ1-2	TRBD1	TRBV3-1/TRBV3-2	once	TGTGCCAGCAGCCACACCCTAGGACAGGGAAATGATGGCTACACCTTC	CASSHTLGQGNDGYTF
TRBJ1-5	TRBD1	TRBV5-6	.	TGTGCCAGCAGCTTGAGGACAGGGGAACGGCCCCAGCATTTT	CASSLRTGERPQHF
TRBJ1-1	.	TRBV5-1	.	TGCGCCAGCAGCTTGGCCTCGGCGGGGGTAAACACTGAAGCTTTCTTT	CASSLASAGVNTEAFF
TRBJ2-7	.	TRBV3-1/TRBV3-2	.	TGTGCCAGCAGCCAATTCGCCAGGCGGACCTACGAGCAGTACTTC	CASSQFARRTYEQYF
TRBJ1-3	.	TRBV5-1	.	TGCGCCAGCAGCCGGGAACCTGGAAACACCATATATTTT	CASSREPGNTIYF
TRBJ1-6	TRBD1	TRBV6-6	.	TGTGCCAGCAGCCCGACAGGGTATAATTCACCCCTCCACTTT	CASSPTGYNSPLHF
TRBJ1-4	.	TRBV28	.	TGTGCCAGCAGGGGTTTCAGGACTAATGAAAAACTGTTTTTT	CASRGFRTNEKLFF
TRBJ2-3	.	TRBV7-2	.	TGTGCCAGCAGCTTAGATGCTACCCAGCAGTATTTT	CASSLDATQQYF
TRBJ2-2	TRBD1	TRBV5-4	.	TGTGCCAGCAGCGCAGCGGGACAGGGGGGAACCGGGGAGCTGTTTTTT	CASSAAGQGGTGELFF
TRBJ2-5	TRBD1	TRBV6-1	few	TGTGCCAGCAGTGAAGCTGGGACAGGGGGGAGAGAGACCCAGTACTTC	CASSEAGTGGRETQYF
TRBJ1-4	TRBD1	TRBV28	.	TGTGCCAGCAGTTTTTGGACAGGGGGGGTAGGCCTAAATGAAAAACTGTTTTTT	CASSFWTGGVGLNEKLFF
TRBJ2-2	TRBD2	TRBV13	.	TGTGCCAGCAGCTTAGGGGTAGCGGGAGCGACCGGGGAGCTGTTTTTT	CASSLGVAGATGELFF
TRBJ2-7	TRBD1	TRBV7-8	.	TGTGCCAGCAGCGGCAGGACAGGGACGTACGAGCAGTACTTC	CASSGRTGTYEQYF
TRBJ2-7	TRBD1	TRBV15	many	TGTGCCACCAGCAGAGACGGACAGGGATACGAGCAGTACTTC	CATSRDGQGYEQYF
TRBJ2-3	TRBD2	TRBV7-9	.	TGTGCCAGCAGCCCAGCGGGGATCGGGGCAGATACGCAGTATTTT	CASSPAGIGADTQYF
TRBJ2-7	TRBD2	TRBV5-1	.	TGCGCCAGCAGCTTGACTAGCGGACGATCCGAGCAGTACTTC	CASSLTSGRSEQYF
TRBJ2-5	.	TRBV29-1	.	TGCAGCGTTCAATCGGGGGAGGAGACCCAGTACTTC	CSVQSGEETQYF
TRBJ2-2	TRBD2	TRBV9	.	TGTGCCAGCAGAGGGACTAGCGGGGGGGTCGGGGAGCTGTTTTTT	CASRGTSGGVGELFF
TRBJ2-7	TRBD1	TRBV7-2	.	TGTGCCAGCAGCTTAGCGTCAGGGGGCCTCTACGAGCAGTACTTC	CASSLASGGLYEQYF
TRBJ2-7	TRBD1	TRBV6-6	.	TGTGCCAGCAGTAACAACAGGGGTACAGGCGAGCAGTACTTC	CASSNNRGTGEQYF
TRBJ2-1	.	TRBV5-1	.	TGCGCCAGCAGCTTGGCGCCTGGGGTGTACAATGAGCAGTTCTTC	CASSLAPGVYNEQFF
TRBJ1-4	.	TRBV10-3	.	TGTGCCATCGCCCGAGATAGTGGAGATGAAAAACTGTTTTTT	CAIARDSGDEKLFF
TRBJ2-2	.	TRBV3-1/TRBV3-2	once	TGTGCCAGCAGCCAGGGGTCCGTAACCGGGGAGCTGTTTTTT	CASSQGSVTGELFF
TRBJ1-2	.	TRBV3-1/TRBV3-2	.	TGTGCCAGCAGCCAAGATGGCAGGGCAAGATATGGCTACACCTTC	CASSQDGRARYGYTF
TRBJ1-1	.	TRBV6-5	.	TGTGCCAGCAGTACAGGCCCGAGGGTGAACACTGAAGCTTTCTTT	CASSTGPRVNTEAFF
TRBJ2-2	.	TRBV28	.	TGTGCCAGCAGGGGGAGTCCAAACACCGGGGAGCTGTTTTTT	CASRGSPNTGELFF